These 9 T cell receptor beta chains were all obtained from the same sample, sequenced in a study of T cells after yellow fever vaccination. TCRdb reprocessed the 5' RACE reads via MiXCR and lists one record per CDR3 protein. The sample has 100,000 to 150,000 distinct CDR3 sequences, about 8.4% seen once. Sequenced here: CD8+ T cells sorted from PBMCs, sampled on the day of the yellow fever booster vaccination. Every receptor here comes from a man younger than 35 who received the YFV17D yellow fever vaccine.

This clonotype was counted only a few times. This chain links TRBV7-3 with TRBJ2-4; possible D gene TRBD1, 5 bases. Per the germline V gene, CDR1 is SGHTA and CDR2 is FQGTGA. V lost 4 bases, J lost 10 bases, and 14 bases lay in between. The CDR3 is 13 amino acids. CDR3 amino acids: CASSSLPTDIQYF. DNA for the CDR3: TGTGCCAGCAGCTCCCTCCCGACAGATATTCAGTACTTC.

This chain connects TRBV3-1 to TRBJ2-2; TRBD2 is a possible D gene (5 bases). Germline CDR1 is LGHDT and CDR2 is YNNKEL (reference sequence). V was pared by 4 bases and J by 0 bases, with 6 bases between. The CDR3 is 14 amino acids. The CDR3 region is CASSPDSNTGELFF. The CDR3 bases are TGTGCCAGCAGCCCGGACTCGAACACCGGGGAGCTGTTTTTT.

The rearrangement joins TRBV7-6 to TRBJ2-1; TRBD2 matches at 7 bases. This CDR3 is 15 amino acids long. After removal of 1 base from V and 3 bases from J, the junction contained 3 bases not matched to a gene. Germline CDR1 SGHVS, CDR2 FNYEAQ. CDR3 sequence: CASSLEGGGYNEQFF. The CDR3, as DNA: TGTGCCAGCAGCTTAGAAGGCGGGGGCTACAATGAGCAGTTCTTC. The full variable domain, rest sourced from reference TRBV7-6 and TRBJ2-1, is GAGVSQSPRYKVTKRGQDVALRCDPISGHVSLYWYRQALGQGPEFLTYFNYEAQQDKSGLPNDRFSAERPEGSISTLTIQRTEQRDSAMYRCASSLEGGGYNEQFFGPGTRLTVL.

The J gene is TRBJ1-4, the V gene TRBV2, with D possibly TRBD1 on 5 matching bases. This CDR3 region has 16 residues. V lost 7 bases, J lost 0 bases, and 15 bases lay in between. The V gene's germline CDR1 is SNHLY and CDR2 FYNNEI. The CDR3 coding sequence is TGTGCCAGCACCCTGGGACGTACCGCAACTAATGAAAAACTGTTTTTT. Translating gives CASTLGRTATNEKLFF. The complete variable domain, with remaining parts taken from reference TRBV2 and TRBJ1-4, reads EPEVTQTPSHQVTQMGQEVILRCVPISNHLYFYWYRQILGQKVEFLVSFYNNEISEKSEIFDDQFSVERPDGSNFTLKIRSTKLEDSAMYFCASTLGRTATNEKLFFGSGTQLSVL.

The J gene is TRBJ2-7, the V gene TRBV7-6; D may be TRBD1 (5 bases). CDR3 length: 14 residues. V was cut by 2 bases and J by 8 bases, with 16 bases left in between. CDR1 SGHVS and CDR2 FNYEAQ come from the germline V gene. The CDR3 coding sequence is TGTGCCAGCAGCTTACTGACAGCACCAGCCAAGCAGTACTTC. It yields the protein CASSLLTAPAKQYF.

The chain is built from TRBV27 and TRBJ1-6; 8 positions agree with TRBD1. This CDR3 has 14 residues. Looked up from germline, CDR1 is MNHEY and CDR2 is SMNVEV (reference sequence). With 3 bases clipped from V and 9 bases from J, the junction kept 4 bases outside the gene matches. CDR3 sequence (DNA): TGTGCCAGCAGTTTGTCAGGGGGCGCTTCACCCCTCCACTTT. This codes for CASSLSGGASPLHF.

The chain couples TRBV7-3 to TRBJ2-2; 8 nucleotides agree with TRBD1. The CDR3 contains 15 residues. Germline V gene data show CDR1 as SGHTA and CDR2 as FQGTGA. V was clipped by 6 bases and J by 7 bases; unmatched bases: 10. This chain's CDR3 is CASREGQDLGGELFF. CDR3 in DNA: TGTGCCAGCAGGGAGGGACAGGACTTGGGCGGGGAGCTGTTTTTT.

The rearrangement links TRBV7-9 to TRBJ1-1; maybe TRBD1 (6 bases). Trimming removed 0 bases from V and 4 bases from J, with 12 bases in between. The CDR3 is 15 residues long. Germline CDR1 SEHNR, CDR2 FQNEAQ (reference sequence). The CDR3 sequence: CASSLATGAGTEAFF. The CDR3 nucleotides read TGTGCCAGCAGCTTAGCGACAGGTGCGGGCACTGAAGCTTTCTTT.

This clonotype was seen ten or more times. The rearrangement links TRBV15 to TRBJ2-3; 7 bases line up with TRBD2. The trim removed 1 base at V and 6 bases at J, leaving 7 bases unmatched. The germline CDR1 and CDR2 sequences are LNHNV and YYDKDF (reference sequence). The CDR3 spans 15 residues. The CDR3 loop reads CATSRAGEGSDTQYF. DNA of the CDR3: TGTGCCACCAGCAGAGCGGGGGAGGGGAGTGATACGCAGTATTTT.